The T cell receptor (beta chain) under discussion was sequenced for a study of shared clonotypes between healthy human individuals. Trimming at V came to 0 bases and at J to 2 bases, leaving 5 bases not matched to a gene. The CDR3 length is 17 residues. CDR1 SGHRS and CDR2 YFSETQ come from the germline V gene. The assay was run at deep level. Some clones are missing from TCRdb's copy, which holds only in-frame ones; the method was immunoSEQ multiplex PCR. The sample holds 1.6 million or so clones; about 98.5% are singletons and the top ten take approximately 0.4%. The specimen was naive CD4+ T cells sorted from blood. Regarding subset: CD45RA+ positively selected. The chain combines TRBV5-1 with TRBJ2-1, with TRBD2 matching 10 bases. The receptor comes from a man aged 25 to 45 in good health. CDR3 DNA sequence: TGCGCCAGCAGCTTGGCTCCTCTAGCGGGGGCCTACAATGAGCAGTTCTTC. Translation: CASSLAPLAGAYNEQFF. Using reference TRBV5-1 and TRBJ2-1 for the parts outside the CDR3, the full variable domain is KAGVTQTPRYLIKTRGQQVTLSCSPISGHRSVSWYQQTPGQGLQFLFEYFSETQRNKGNFPGRFSGRQFSNSRSEMNVSTLELGDSALYLCASSLAPLAGAYNEQFFGPGTRLTVL.